Below, 17 T cell receptor beta chains from the same sample are listed, as sequenced in a study of PD-L1 blockade in urothelial cancer. Time point denoted: peripheral blood 6 weeks after treatment start. This table comes from immunoSEQ multiplex PCR, and its TCRdb copy is limited to in-frame clones, with some not included. Of about 120,000 clones in the sample, around 86% were seen once. The sequencing here drew on PBMCs, taken around atezolizumab (anti-PD-L1) treatment. The receptors derive from a man aged 50-60 years with urothelial cancer.

This sequence joins TRBV6-1 and TRBJ2-1, with 16 bases fitting TRBD2. Germline values: CDR1 MNHNS, CDR2 SASEGT. The J segment lost 10 bases and the V segment lost 3 bases, leaving 9 bases of the junction unmatched. This CDR3 spans 17 amino acids. The CDR3, as DNA: TGTGCCAGCAGTGATCGTATAGGGACTAGCGGGAGGGGGGAGCAGTTCTTC. Protein sequence: CASSDRIGTSGRGEQFF.

This clone was seen a few times. The V gene is TRBV30, the J gene TRBJ1-5; D is unclear. Germline V gives CDR1 GTSNPN, CDR2 SVGIG (reference sequence). CDR3 length: 12 residues. V shed 4 bases and J shed 6 bases, with 10 bases lying between them. The CDR3 DNA reads TGTGCCTGGACGGGAAGTGGTCAGCCCCAGCATTTT. Amino acids: CAWTGSGQPQHF.

The chain recombines TRBV28 with TRBJ1-5; TRBD1 aligns across 10 bases. The germline gives CDR1 MDHEN, CDR2 SYDVKM. V shed 7 bases, J shed 9 bases, and the junction held 6 bases outside the gene matches. The CDR3 has 13 amino acids. CDR3 region: CASTDRGFVPQHF. As DNA, the CDR3 is TGTGCCAGCACGGACAGGGGGTTCGTGCCCCAGCATTTT.

The chain links TRBV19 to TRBJ1-6; tentatively, D is TRBD1 (5 bases). CDR3 length: 14 residues. Trimming removed 9 bases from V and 9 bases from J, with 18 bases in between. Germline V gives CDR1 LNHDA, CDR2 SQIVND (reference sequence). The CDR3 is CASFPGTPGSPLHF. The CDR3 DNA reads TGTGCCAGCTTCCCCGGGACTCCCGGTTCACCCCTCCACTTT.

The chain has TRBV27 and TRBJ2-5; 10 bases fit TRBD2. The CDR3 contains 15 residues. CDR1 MNHEY and CDR2 SMNVEV come from the germline V gene (reference sequence). The J segment lost 4 bases and the V segment lost 4 bases, leaving 6 bases of the junction unmatched. This CDR3 reads CASSSSGRALETQYF. The DNA for the CDR3 is TGTGCCAGCAGTTCCAGCGGGAGGGCCTTAGAGACCCAGTACTTC.

The V call is TRBV5-1, the J call TRBJ2-1; TRBD2 matches 8 bases. The V and J ends lost 0 bases and 4 bases, in that order; junction bases with no gene match: 3. Germline CDR1 SGHRS, CDR2 YFSETQ. This CDR3 spans 15 amino acids. CDR3 nucleotides: TGCGCCAGCAGCTTGGTGCGGGAGGAGTACAATGAGCAGTTCTTC. Its protein product is CASSLVREEYNEQFF.

V gene TRBV2 combines with J gene TRBJ1-1, with D possibly being TRBD1 (5 bases). The CDR3 is made up of 14 amino acids. The V gene's germline CDR1 is SNHLY and CDR2 FYNNEI. The V gene lost 3 bases and the J gene lost 1 base, with 9 bases spanning the gap. CDR3 coding DNA: TGTGCCAGCAGTGAGGGACTCACGAACACTGAAGCTTTCTTT. This encodes CASSEGLTNTEAFF.

This clone was seen a few times. The chain uses TRBV29-1 and TRBJ1-2, with D possibly matching TRBD1 (5 bases). Germline values: CDR1 SQVTM, CDR2 ANQGSEA. V was clipped by 2 bases and J by 2 bases, with 9 bases between them. This CDR3 comprises 13 residues. The CDR3 is CSVERGLNYGYTF. The DNA of the CDR3 is TGCAGCGTTGAAAGGGGCTTAAACTATGGCTACACCTTC.

The chain couples TRBV5-1 to TRBJ2-7, with TRBD1 identical over 11 bases. The CDR3 contains 15 residues. V lost 0 bases, J lost 2 bases, and 1 base stayed unmatched. CDR1 SGHRS and CDR2 YFSETQ come from the germline V gene. CDR3 loop: CASSLVGQGAYEQYF. CDR3 coding DNA: TGCGCCAGCAGCTTGGTGGGACAGGGGGCCTACGAGCAGTACTTC.

This chain uses TRBV30 with TRBJ2-3; weak D call: TRBD2 (6 bases). Germline V gives CDR1 GTSNPN, CDR2 SVGIG (reference sequence). This CDR3 spans 15 amino acids. V was shortened by 3 bases and J by 4 bases, with 17 bases between the two germline ends. CDR3 in amino acids: CAWSLYGGIADTQYF. CDR3 nucleotide sequence: TGTGCCTGGAGCCTCTACGGCGGGATCGCAGATACGCAGTATTTT.

Only one count was recorded for this clone. The V and J genes are TRBV28 and TRBJ1-2; 10 nucleotides align to TRBD1. J was trimmed by 6 bases and V by 2 bases; bases with no gene match: 9. The germline V gene has CDR1 MDHEN and CDR2 SYDVKM. The CDR3 runs 16 residues. As DNA, the CDR3 is TGTGCCAGCAGTTTAGCCGGGACAGGGGAAGACGATGGCTACACCTTC. It encodes CASSLAGTGEDDGYTF.

This chain uses TRBV27 with TRBJ2-1; D is unresolved. CDR1 and CDR2 (germline): MNHEY, SMNVEV (reference sequence). The CDR3 totals 15 residues. The ends were cut back, 5 bases at V and 1 base at J, with 12 bases in the middle. The CDR3 sequence is CASSPDIPSYNEQFF. DNA of the CDR3: TGTGCCAGCAGTCCCGACATCCCTTCCTACAATGAGCAGTTCTTC.

V and J are TRBV5-1 and TRBJ2-5, with 8 bases matching TRBD2. With V trimmed by 0 bases and J by 0 bases, 16 bases remained unmatched. The V gene's germline CDR1 is SGHRS and CDR2 YFSETQ. CDR3 length equals 20 residues. CDR3 DNA: TGCGCCAGCAGCTTGGTTACCCCCAGCGGGAGAGGTGGGTACCAAGAGACCCAGTACTTC. Its protein is CASSLVTPSGRGGYQETQYF.

The CDR3 sequence is CASSSLAGEYSGELFF. The CDR3 DNA sequence: TGTGCCAGCAGCTCCTTAGCGGGAGAGTATTCCGGGGAGCTGTTTTTT. The chain has TRBV11-2 and TRBJ2-2, with 9 positions matching TRBD2. The J segment lost 6 bases and the V segment lost 4 bases, leaving 9 bases of the junction unmatched. The CDR3 contains 16 residues. Germline-derived CDR1 and CDR2 are SGHAT and FQNNGV.

The chain joins TRBV11-2 to TRBJ2-3; D ambiguous. Germline V gives CDR1 SGHAT, CDR2 FQNNGV. Trimming took off 5 bases at V and 7 bases at J, with 13 bases between the two ends. This CDR3 spans 13 amino acids. The CDR3 loop is CASSPTKPNTQYF. DNA of the CDR3: TGTGCCAGCAGCCCCACCAAGCCGAATACGCAGTATTTT.

The chain carries TRBV15 and TRBJ2-1, with D tentatively TRBD2 (5 bases). The CDR3 covers 18 residues. Trimming stripped 3 bases from V and 5 bases from J, with 23 bases between. Germline V lookup: CDR1 LNHNV, CDR2 YYDKDF (reference sequence). The DNA for the CDR3 is TGTGCCACCAGCAGGAGACCCCCTGGGAGCGGAAAAAACAATGAGCAGTTCTTC. Translating it yields CATSRRPPGSGKNNEQFF. The whole variable domain, remainder taken from reference TRBV15 and TRBJ2-1, is DAMVIQNPRYQVTQFGKPVTLSCSQTLNHNVMYWYQQKSSQAPKLLFHYYDKDFNNEADTPDNFQSRRPNTSFCFLDIRSPGLGDTAMYLCATSRRPPGSGKNNEQFFGPGTRLTVL.

This clone appeared once. V is TRBV2 and J is TRBJ2-7; D remains ambiguous. V dropped 6 bases and J dropped 6 bases, with 12 bases sitting between them. The CDR3 has 12 amino acids. Germline V CDR1 and CDR2: SNHLY, FYNNEI. The CDR3 bases are TGTGCCAGCAGACCGCCGACGGGCGAGCAGTACTTC. Translation gives CASRPPTGEQYF.